Presented here are 21 T cell receptor beta chains from one specimen sequenced in a study of T cells in Graves' hyperthyroidism and ophthalmopathy. Amplified regions were TCR beta CDR3 sequences from RNA transcripts. Primed by the HTBI set, a first-round RT-PCR was run on the TCR CDR3. One entry per CDR3 protein results from TCRdb running MiXCR on the multiplex PCR reads. This sample yields some 300,000 distinct CDR3 sequences, of which around 15% are seen a single time; 7.9% belongs to the top ten. The specimen was blood. These receptors were obtained from a woman aged 40 to 55 with Graves' hyperthyroidism.

This clonotype was picked up many times. The V and J genes are TRBV5-1 and TRBJ2-1, with 7 bases matching TRBD2. This CDR3 region has 15 residues. Germline trimming cut 5 bases from V and 7 bases from J; bases unmatched to any gene: 12. Germline CDR1 is SGHRS and CDR2 is YFSETQ. In nucleotides, the CDR3 is TGCGCCAGCAGTCGAAGCGGGACTCCGGGGAATGAGCAGTTCTTC. Amino acids: CASSRSGTPGNEQFF. Combining the CDR3 with reference TRBV5-1 and TRBJ2-1 gives the whole variable domain KAGVTQTPRYLIKTRGQQVTLSCSPISGHRSVSWYQQTPGQGLQFLFEYFSETQRNKGNFPGRFSGRQFSNSRSEMNVSTLELGDSALYLCASSRSGTPGNEQFFGPGTRLTVL.

Note on this clonotype: The junction departs from the called germline gene at one end, perhaps through a read error. The V call is TRBV10-3, the J call TRBJ2-1; weak D call: TRBD2 (5 bases). This CDR3 spans 13 amino acids. CDR1 and CDR2 (germline): ENHRY, SYGVKD. As DNA, the CDR3 is TGTGCCATCAGTGGGCGGACCGAGGGTGAGCAGTCCTTC. It is translated as CAISGRTEGEQSF.

This clonotype has a count of ten or more. This chain uses TRBV10-3 with TRBJ1-1, with D possibly being TRBD1 (6 bases). V was cut by 6 bases and J by 8 bases, with 16 bases left in between. CDR1 and CDR2 from the germline V gene are ENHRY and SYGVKD. There are 13 residues in the CDR3. CDR3 sequence (DNA): TGTGCCATCAGGACCTCCCGAGGGACAGAAGCTTTCTTT. Encoded protein: CAIRTSRGTEAFF.

This clonotype was observed at least ten times. This chain connects TRBV29-1 to TRBJ2-3; D is possibly TRBD1 (6 bases). Germline assignment: CDR1 SQVTM and CDR2 ANQGSEA. The germline V and J ends were trimmed by 4 bases and 6 bases, with 17 bases remaining between them. There are 14 residues in the CDR3. This CDR3 reads CSVVAGVMGDTQYF. As DNA, the CDR3 is TGCAGCGTTGTAGCAGGGGTAATGGGCGATACGCAGTATTTT.

This clonotype appeared many times. The chain carries TRBV6-1 and TRBJ1-5; possibly TRBD1 for D (6 bases). Germline V gene lookup returns CDR1 MNHNS and CDR2 SASEGT. Between the trimmed V and J ends, which lost 6 bases and 5 bases, there was a span of 20 bases. The CDR3 extends over 16 amino acids. In nucleotides, the CDR3 is TGTGCCAGCAGCGAGGGATTAGGGGACACGGATCAGCCCCAGCATTTT. Its protein is CASSEGLGDTDQPQHF.

This clonotype was counted ten times or more. This chain uses TRBV20-1 with TRBJ2-7, with TRBD2 identical over 10 bases. The CDR3 extends over 13 amino acids. The V gene's germline CDR1 is DFQATT and CDR2 SNEGSKA (reference sequence). V shed 2 bases and J 2 bases; nucleotides not matched to a gene: 0. The CDR3 region has the DNA TGCAGTGCTAGACTAGCGGGAGCCTACGAGCAGTACTTC. Translating it yields CSARLAGAYEQYF.

Only a few counts were recorded for this clonotype. The chain recombines TRBV4-2 with TRBJ2-5, with 9 bases lining up with TRBD2. Germline CDR1 and CDR2: LGHNA and YNFKEQ. V lost 4 bases and J lost 2; bases outside the gene matches: 8. The CDR3 runs to 16 residues. CDR3 sequence: CASSPGVAGVQETQYF. CDR3 nucleotides: TGTGCCAGCAGCCCCGGGGTAGCGGGAGTTCAAGAGACCCAGTACTTC.

This clonotype showed up many times. The genes are TRBV20-1 and TRBJ2-1; possibly TRBD1 for D (5 bases). Deletions cut 3 bases from V and 12 bases from J, with 12 bases between. The germline V gene encodes CDR1 DFQATT and CDR2 SNEGSKA (reference sequence). CDR3 size: 11 residues. The CDR3 reads CSASGLRGQFF. The CDR3 nucleotides read TGCAGTGCTAGTGGGCTAAGGGGGCAGTTCTTC.

In this sample, this clonotype turned up many times. The rearrangement uses TRBV7-3 and TRBJ1-1; D unresolved. Germline CDR1 reads SGHTA; CDR2 reads FQGTGA. This CDR3 comprises 13 residues. V lost 1 base and J lost 2, with 5 bases in between. The CDR3 nucleotides read TGTGCCAGCAGCTTAAAAATTAACACTGAAGCTTTCTTT. It is translated as CASSLKINTEAFF.

The sample holds many counts of this clonotype. CDR3 bases: TGTGCCAGCAGCTCTGGGACAGGCAACAATGAGCAGTTCTTC. Protein sequence: CASSSGTGNNEQFF. The V and J genes are TRBV7-8 and TRBJ2-1; 8 bases match TRBD1. J gave up 5 bases and V 4 bases, and 4 bases lay outside the gene matches. Germline loops: CDR1 SGHVS, CDR2 FQNEAQ. The CDR3 spans 14 residues.

The rearrangement links TRBV29-1 to TRBJ2-3, with D perhaps matching TRBD2 (5 bases). The CDR3 has 12 residues. V shed 0 bases and J shed 5 bases, with 6 bases lying between them. Germline CDR1 SQVTM, CDR2 ANQGSEA. CDR3 region: CSVEDGRDTQYF. CDR3 nucleotide sequence: TGCAGCGTTGAAGATGGGAGAGATACGCAGTATTTT.

This clonotype was observed a few times. This chain connects TRBV5-1 to TRBJ2-3; 14 nucleotides match TRBD2. CDR3 size: 18 residues. V shed 3 bases, J shed 4 bases, and the junction held 10 bases outside the gene matches. Germline CDR1 SGHRS, CDR2 YFSETQ. The chain's CDR3 is CASSYGAGTSGRSDTQYF. CDR3 bases: TGCGCCAGCAGCTACGGGGCCGGGACTAGCGGGAGATCAGATACGCAGTATTTT. Combining the CDR3 with reference TRBV5-1 and TRBJ2-3 gives the whole variable domain KAGVTQTPRYLIKTRGQQVTLSCSPISGHRSVSWYQQTPGQGLQFLFEYFSETQRNKGNFPGRFSGRQFSNSRSEMNVSTLELGDSALYLCASSYGAGTSGRSDTQYFGPGTRLTVL.

This chain connects TRBV6-4 to TRBJ1-1, with 9 bases aligning to TRBD1. Germline-derived CDR1 and CDR2 are MRHNA and SNTAGT. The CDR3 spans 13 residues. V gave up 0 bases and J gave up 12 bases; unmatched junction bases: 5. CDR3 sequence reads: CASSDSGQGITFF. In nucleotides, the CDR3 is TGTGCCAGCAGTGACTCTGGACAGGGGATAACTTTCTTT.

Details on this clonotype: This sequence may be a read error, since a much larger clone differs from it by one base. The chain uses TRBV20-1 and TRBJ2-7; D unclear. Trimming left V 1 base short and J 2 bases short, with 18 bases between. This CDR3 has 16 residues. The germline CDR1 and CDR2 sequences are DFQATT and SNEGSKA (reference sequence). The CDR3 sequence is CSARGEGARLTYEQYF. CDR3 nucleotides: TGCAGTGCTAGAGGGGAAGGAGCCCGACTTACCTACGAGCAGTACTTC.

This chain connects TRBV28 to TRBJ1-5; possible D gene TRBD1, 5 bases. This CDR3 is 17 amino acids long. The V gene lost 7 bases and the J gene lost 2 bases, with 21 bases spanning the gap. Germline CDR1 reads MDHEN; CDR2 reads SYDVKM. CDR3 nucleotides: TGTGCCAGCACCTTCGGGGGGGGGTTTCTGGGCAATCAGCCCCAGCATTTT. It translates to CASTFGGGFLGNQPQHF.

This clonotype was detected many times. The genes are TRBV12-3 or TRBV12-4 and TRBJ2-1; tentatively, D is TRBD1 (5 bases). The CDR3 runs 17 residues. Trimming took 0 bases from V and 3 from J, leaving 15 bases between them. CDR3 protein: CASSLAGRRNGYNEQFF. DNA for the CDR3: TGTGCCAGCAGTTTAGCGGGGCGCCGGAACGGCTACAATGAGCAGTTCTTC.

This clonotype was observed a few times. This rearrangement joins TRBV4-1 to TRBJ1-2, with D maybe TRBD1 (6 bases). CDR3 length: 15 residues. The ends were cut back, 1 base at V and 5 bases at J, with 14 bases in the middle. Germline CDR1 is MGHRA and CDR2 is YSYEKL. The CDR3 region has the DNA TGCGCCAGCAGCCAAGCGGGACATTCTCCTTATGGCTACACCTTC. It specifies CASSQAGHSPYGYTF.

The sample holds many counts of this clonotype. CDR3 DNA: TGTGCCAGCTATCGGACGGTGAACACTGAAGCTTTCTTT. The encoded protein is CASYRTVNTEAFF. The genes are TRBV2 and TRBJ1-1, with D unclear. The V end was cut by 8 bases, the J end by 0 bases, with 10 bases between. The CDR3 has 13 amino acids. Germline V gives CDR1 SNHLY, CDR2 FYNNEI.

This clonotype was found many times. The chain joins TRBV12-3 or TRBV12-4 to TRBJ2-2; D not certain. With 7 bases removed from V and 3 bases from J, the gap between germline ends came to 9 bases. The CDR3 has 13 residues. CDR3 loop: CASNPGYTGELFF. The CDR3 region has the DNA TGTGCCAGCAATCCGGGCTACACCGGGGAGCTGTTTTTT.

In its sample, this clonotype was seen many times. The V call is TRBV11-2, the J call TRBJ2-5; no reliable D call. With 5 bases removed from V and 5 bases from J, the gap between germline ends came to 12 bases. The CDR3 sequence is 13 residues long. Per the germline V gene, CDR1 is SGHAT and CDR2 is FQNNGV. CDR3 residues: CASSPHNWETQYF. CDR3 sequence (DNA): TGTGCCAGCAGCCCCCATAATTGGGAGACCCAGTACTTC.

This clonotype was seen only a few times. The rearrangement links TRBV25-1 to TRBJ1-3; 7 bases are shared with TRBD1. The CDR3 is 17 residues long. CDR1 is MGHDK and CDR2 is SYGVNS in the germline V gene. After removal of 3 bases from V and 2 bases from J, the junction contained 10 bases not matched to a gene. CDR3 nucleotide sequence: TGTGCCAGCAGTGAGTTCCCAGGGGGGACGACTGGAAACACCATATATTTT. Residues: CASSEFPGGTTGNTIYF.